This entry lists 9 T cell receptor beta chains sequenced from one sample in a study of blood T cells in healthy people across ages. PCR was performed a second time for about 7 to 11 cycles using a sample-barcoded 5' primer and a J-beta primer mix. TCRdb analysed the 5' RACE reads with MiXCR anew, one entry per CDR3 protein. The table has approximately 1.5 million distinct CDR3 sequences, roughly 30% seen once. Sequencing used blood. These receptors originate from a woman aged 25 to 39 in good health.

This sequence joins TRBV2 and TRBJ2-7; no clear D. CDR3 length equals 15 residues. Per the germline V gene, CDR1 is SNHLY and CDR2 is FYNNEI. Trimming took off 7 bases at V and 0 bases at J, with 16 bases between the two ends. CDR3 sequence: CASTKERSYSYEQYF. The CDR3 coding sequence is TGTGCCAGCACCAAGGAAAGGTCGTACTCCTACGAGCAGTACTTC.

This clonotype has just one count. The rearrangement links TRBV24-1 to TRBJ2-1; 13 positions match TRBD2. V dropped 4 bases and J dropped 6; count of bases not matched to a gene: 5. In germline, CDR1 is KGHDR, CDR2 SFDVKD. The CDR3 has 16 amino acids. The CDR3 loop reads CATSDPTSGRANEQFF. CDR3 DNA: TGTGCCACCAGTGACCCTACTAGCGGGAGGGCCAATGAGCAGTTCTTC.

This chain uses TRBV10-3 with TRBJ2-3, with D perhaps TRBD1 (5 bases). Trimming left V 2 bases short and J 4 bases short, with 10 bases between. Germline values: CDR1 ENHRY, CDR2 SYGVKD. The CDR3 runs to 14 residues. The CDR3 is CAISERGSPDTQYF. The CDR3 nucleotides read TGTGCCATCAGTGAGAGGGGAAGCCCAGATACGCAGTATTTT.

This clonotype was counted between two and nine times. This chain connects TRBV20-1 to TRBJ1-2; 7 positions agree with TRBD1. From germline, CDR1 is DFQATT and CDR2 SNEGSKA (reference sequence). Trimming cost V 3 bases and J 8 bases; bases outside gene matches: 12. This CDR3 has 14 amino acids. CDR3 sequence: CSARPKGAGEGYTF. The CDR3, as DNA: TGCAGTGCTAGGCCCAAGGGGGCGGGGGAGGGCTACACCTTC.

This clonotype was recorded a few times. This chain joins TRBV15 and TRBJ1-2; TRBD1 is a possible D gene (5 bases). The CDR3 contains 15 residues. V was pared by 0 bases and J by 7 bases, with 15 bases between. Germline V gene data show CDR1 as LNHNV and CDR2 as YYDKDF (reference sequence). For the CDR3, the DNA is TGTGCCACCAGCAGAGATCAGGGTATTGTTGGTGGCTACACCTTC. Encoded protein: CATSRDQGIVGGYTF.

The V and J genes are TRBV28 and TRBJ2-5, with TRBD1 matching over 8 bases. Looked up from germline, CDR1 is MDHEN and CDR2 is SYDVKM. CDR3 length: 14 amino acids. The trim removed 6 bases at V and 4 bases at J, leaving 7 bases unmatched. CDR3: CASRETGARETQYF. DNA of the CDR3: TGTGCCAGCAGAGAGACAGGGGCCAGAGAGACCCAGTACTTC.

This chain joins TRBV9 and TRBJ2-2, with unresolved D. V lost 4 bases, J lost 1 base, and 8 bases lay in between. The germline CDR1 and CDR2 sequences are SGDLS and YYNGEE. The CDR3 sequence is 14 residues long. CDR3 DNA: TGTGCCAGCAGCCCAACCATGAACACCGGGGAGCTGTTTTTT. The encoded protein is CASSPTMNTGELFF.

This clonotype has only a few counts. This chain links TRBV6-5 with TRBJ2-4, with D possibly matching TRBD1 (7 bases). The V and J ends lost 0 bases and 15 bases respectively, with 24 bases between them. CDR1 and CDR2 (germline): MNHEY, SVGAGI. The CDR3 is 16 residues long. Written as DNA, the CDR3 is TGTGCCAGCAGTTACTCCGGAGGAGGGGGCACCTACGAGCGGTACTTC. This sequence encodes CASSYSGGGGTYERYF.

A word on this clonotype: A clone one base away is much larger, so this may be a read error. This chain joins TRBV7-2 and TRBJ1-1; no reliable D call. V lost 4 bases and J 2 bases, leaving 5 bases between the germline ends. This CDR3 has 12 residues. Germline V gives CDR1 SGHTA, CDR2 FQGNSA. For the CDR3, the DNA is TGTACCAGCAGCTACCAAAACACTGAAGCTTTCTTT. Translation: CTSSYQNTEAFF.